These 21 T cell receptor beta chains were sequenced from one sample in a study of sequential checkpoint blockade in melanoma. Repertoires were generated with immunoSEQ multiplex PCR, while TCRdb's copy carries only in-frame clones and drops some. The table records approximately 10,000 clones, about 77% of them present only once. As for treatment: randomized to nivolumab then ipilimumab (arm A) or the reverse (arm B). The sequencing here drew on CD8+ T cells sorted from blood (inferred from file names), taken from a patient given nivolumab and ipilimumab in sequence. Receptor source: a human donor with melanoma.

This sequence joins TRBV30 and TRBJ2-1, with D uncertain. CDR3 length equals 14 residues. CDR1 and CDR2 from the germline V gene are GTSNPN and SVGIG (reference sequence). Trimming took off 1 base at V and 0 bases at J, with 7 bases between the two ends. Written as DNA, the CDR3 is TGTGCCTGGAGTGCTGTTCTCTCCTACAATGAGCAGTTCTTC. It yields the protein CAWSAVLSYNEQFF.

The chain couples TRBV4-2 to TRBJ2-7, with D possibly being TRBD2 (5 bases). Germline V gene lookup returns CDR1 LGHNA and CDR2 YNFKEQ. Trimming removed 0 bases from V and 3 bases from J, with 15 bases in between. The CDR3 is 16 amino acids. CDR3 residues: CASSQEAVVVRYEQYF. The CDR3 nucleotides are TGTGCCAGCAGCCAAGAAGCGGTGGTGGTTCGCTACGAGCAGTACTTC.

This clone was observed a few times. The chain combines TRBV19 with TRBJ2-7; 11 nucleotides line up with TRBD1. Germline CDR1 and CDR2: LNHDA and SQIVND (reference sequence). J was trimmed by 0 bases and V by 5 bases; bases with no gene match: 3. The CDR3 is made up of 15 amino acids. CDR3 coding DNA: TGTGCCAGTAGTGCGGGACAGGGGGGCTCCTACGAGCAGTACTTC. This gives the protein CASSAGQGGSYEQYF.

The chain recombines TRBV5-4 with TRBJ2-2; D is perhaps TRBD2 (6 bases). The ends were cut back, 5 bases at V and 5 bases at J, with 10 bases in the middle. CDR3 length: 13 residues. The germline V gene has CDR1 SGHNT and CDR2 YYREEE (reference sequence). The DNA of the CDR3 is TGTGCCAGCAGACGCAGCGGGACCGGGGAGCTGTTTTTT. Translated, it gives CASRRSGTGELFF.

A few counts support this clone. The V call is TRBV12-5, the J call TRBJ1-1, with 9 bases aligning to TRBD1. The CDR3 sequence is 12 residues long. V shed 9 bases, J shed 5 bases, and the junction held 4 bases outside the gene matches. Germline V gene lookup returns CDR1 LGHNT and CDR2 FRNRAP. CDR3 amino acids: CASKTGGTEAFF. CDR3 sequence (DNA): TGTGCTAGCAAGACAGGGGGAACTGAAGCTTTCTTT.

The chain links TRBV7-9 to TRBJ2-5; 10 bases are shared with TRBD2. Per germline, CDR1 SEHNR and CDR2 FQNEAQ (reference sequence). The CDR3 runs to 16 residues. J was trimmed by 2 bases and V by 7 bases; bases with no gene match: 10. CDR3 DNA sequence: TGTGCCAGCAACTCTCGGATAGCGGGAGGTCAAGAGACCCAGTACTTC. This sequence encodes CASNSRIAGGQETQYF. Supplemented by reference TRBV7-9 and TRBJ2-5, the full variable domain reads DTGVSQNPRHKITKRGQNVTFRCDPISEHNRLYWYRQTLGQGPEFLTYFQNEAQLEKSRLLSDRFSAERPKGSFSTLEIQRTEQGDSAMYLCASNSRIAGGQETQYFGPGTRLLVL.

In this sample, this clone turned up a few times. This sequence joins TRBV2 and TRBJ2-1; TRBD2 aligns across 11 bases. V shed 6 bases and J 3 bases; nucleotides not matched to a gene: 7. This CDR3 contains 16 residues. CDR1 SNHLY and CDR2 FYNNEI come from the germline V gene. The CDR3 DNA sequence: TGTGCCAGCAGAGCGGGACTAGCGGACCTCTACAATGAGCAGTTCTTC. Translation: CASRAGLADLYNEQFF.

The CDR3 protein is CASSPVEGRVYEQYF. In DNA, the CDR3 is TGTGCCAGCTCCCCCGTGGAGGGGAGAGTGTACGAGCAGTACTTC. The chain carries TRBV27 and TRBJ2-7; a possible D gene is TRBD2 (6 bases). CDR1 is MNHEY and CDR2 is SMNVEV in the germline V gene (reference sequence). CDR3 size: 15 residues. V lost 8 bases, J lost 4 bases, and 21 bases lay in between.

The chain joins TRBV15 to TRBJ2-5, with TRBD2 identical over 9 bases. Gene TRBJ2-7 matches the end of the DNA better, so the J call may be wrong. There are 17 residues in the CDR3. Germline values: CDR1 LNHNV, CDR2 YYDKDF (reference sequence). Written as DNA, the CDR3 is TGTGCCACCAGCAGAGATAGTGGTAGCGGGAGCCGAAACGAGCAGTACTTC. Protein sequence: CATSRDSGSGSRNEQYF.

The V gene is TRBV27, the J gene TRBJ1-5; D uncertain. CDR1 and CDR2 from the germline V gene are MNHEY and SMNVEV (reference sequence). The CDR3 is 15 residues long. The V and J ends lost 4 bases and 2 bases respectively, with 12 bases between them. CDR3 sequence: CASSSGADGNQPQHF. The CDR3 DNA follows: TGTGCCAGCAGTTCAGGTGCTGACGGCAATCAGCCCCAGCATTTT.

The chain uses TRBV4-1 and TRBJ1-1, with TRBD1 matching 11 bases. J was trimmed by 4 bases and V by 2 bases; bases with no gene match: 3. The germline CDR1 and CDR2 sequences are MGHRA and YSYEKL. The CDR3 is 15 residues long. CDR3 sequence reads: CASSQLGQGATEAFF. The CDR3 bases are TGCGCCAGCAGCCAACTCGGACAGGGGGCCACTGAAGCTTTCTTT.

The chain is built from TRBV4-2 and TRBJ2-4; a weak D match, TRBD2 (6 bases). The CDR3 length is 18 residues. Trimming pared 4 bases from V and 0 bases from J, leaving 19 bases between. Germline V CDR1 and CDR2: LGHNA, YNFKEQ. The CDR3 DNA follows: TGTGCCAGCAGCCCCACACCGGGGGAGCCGCTAGCCAAAAACATTCAGTACTTC. Translated, it gives CASSPTPGEPLAKNIQYF.

This chain joins TRBV28 and TRBJ2-1, with TRBD2 matching 7 bases. This CDR3 is 14 amino acids long. Germline trimming cut 4 bases from V and 8 bases from J; bases unmatched to any gene: 8. CDR1 and CDR2 from the germline V gene are MDHEN and SYDVKM. DNA for the CDR3: TGTGCCAGCAGTTATACGGGAGGAGGCTATGAGCAGTTCTTC. Residues: CASSYTGGGYEQFF. The complete variable domain, with remaining parts taken from reference TRBV28 and TRBJ2-1, reads DVKVTQSSRYLVKRTGEKVFLECVQDMDHENMFWYRQDPGLGLRLIYFSYDVKMKEKGDIPEGYSVSREKKERFSLILESASTNQTSMYLCASSYTGGGYEQFFGPGTRLTVL.

The V call is TRBV9, the J call TRBJ2-3; D is perhaps TRBD1 (7 bases). Trimming shortened V by 4 bases and J by 5 bases, and 14 bases separated the two germline ends. This CDR3 has 14 amino acids. Germline V gene lookup returns CDR1 SGDLS and CDR2 YYNGEE. The CDR3 bases are TGTGCCAGCAGCCTCAGGGGGGAGGTAGATACGCAGTATTTT. Translation: CASSLRGEVDTQYF.

CDR3 sequence: CASSLSGQLYEQYF. The CDR3 DNA reads as TGTGCCAGCAGTTTATCGGGACAGCTCTACGAGCAGTACTTC. V and J are TRBV27 and TRBJ2-7; 7 bases map to TRBD1. With 0 bases clipped from V and 3 bases from J, the junction kept 2 bases outside the gene matches. The CDR3 runs 14 residues. Germline-derived CDR1 and CDR2 are MNHEY and SMNVEV (reference sequence).

This chain joins TRBV7-2 and TRBJ2-3, with 7 positions matching TRBD2. The V segment lost 4 bases and the J segment 1 base; nucleotides outside the gene matches: 5. This CDR3 region has 15 residues. Germline CDR1 SGHTA, CDR2 FQGNSA. CDR3 sequence (DNA): TGTGCCAGCAGCTCGATTGCGGGAGGCACAGATACGCAGTATTTT. This gives the protein CASSSIAGGTDTQYF.

This clone is deemed large. This rearrangement joins TRBV7-6 to TRBJ2-3; D is undetermined. The germline V gene has CDR1 SGHVS and CDR2 FNYEAQ. This CDR3 region has 12 residues. The V end was cut by 6 bases, the J end by 4 bases, with 8 bases between. In DNA form, the CDR3 reads TGTGCCAGCAGTGAACAGTCAGATACGCAGTATTTT. It encodes CASSEQSDTQYF.

This chain joins TRBV7-3 and TRBJ2-5, with 10 bases matching TRBD2. The CDR3 loop spans 13 amino acids. J lost 4 bases, V lost 5 bases, and 1 base had no gene match. Per germline, CDR1 SGHTA and CDR2 FQGTGA. CDR3 sequence (DNA): TGTGCCAGCAGCCGGACTAGCGGAGAGACCCAGTACTTC. It codes for CASSRTSGETQYF.

The rearrangement links TRBV10-3 to TRBJ2-7; D uncertain. Trimming pared 4 bases from V and 0 bases from J, leaving 16 bases between. The CDR3 is 16 residues long. CDR1 is ENHRY and CDR2 is SYGVKD in the germline V gene. The DNA of the CDR3 is TGTGCCATCAGTGCCATAGCCCAGCCAACCTCCTACGAGCAGTACTTC. Translated: CAISAIAQPTSYEQYF.

The chain recombines TRBV21-1 with TRBJ2-2; TRBD1, the D gene given by the table, was not confirmed from the DNA. TRBV21-1 corresponds to a pseudogene. This CDR3 is built from 14 residues. The chain's CDR3 is CASSTGQGSRELFF. The CDR3 bases are TGTGCCAGCAGCACCGGACAGGGAAGTCGGGAGCTGTTTTTT.

The rearrangement links TRBV6-5 to TRBJ2-7; TRBD1 might be the D (5 bases). The CDR3 loop spans 15 amino acids. Germline V gives CDR1 MNHEY, CDR2 SVGAGI. Trimming took 0 bases from V and 2 from J, leaving 11 bases between them. The CDR3 DNA is TGTGCCAGCAGTTACTCGATAGGGGCTCCCTACGAGCAGTACTTC. This codes for CASSYSIGAPYEQYF.